Included here is one TCR beta chain sequence, with context. The antigen is unknown. This entry comes from a study of immune evolution from preneoplasia to lung adenocarcinoma. The data were produced by immunoSEQ multiplex PCR, yet TCRdb's version contains in-frame clones alone and is incomplete. The table lists around 4,500 clones, almost 85% of them singletons, with around 7.7% in the top ten. This CDR3 region has 11 residues. The germline gives CDR1 MDHEN, CDR2 SYDVKM. V lost 6 bases, J lost 5 bases, and 7 bases lay in between. General study points: Normal lung had the highest top T cell clone frequencies. Normal lung had highest clonality; later lesions appeared denser, more diverse.

The sequencing input was FFPE lung adenocarcinoma in situ tissue. This sequence originates from a person aged 65 to 79 with lung adenocarcinoma. The chain employs TRBV28 and TRBJ1-1; D not certain. CDR3 residues: CASRDLTEAFF. CDR3 nucleotide sequence: TGTGCCAGCAGGGACCTTACTGAAGCTTTCTTT.